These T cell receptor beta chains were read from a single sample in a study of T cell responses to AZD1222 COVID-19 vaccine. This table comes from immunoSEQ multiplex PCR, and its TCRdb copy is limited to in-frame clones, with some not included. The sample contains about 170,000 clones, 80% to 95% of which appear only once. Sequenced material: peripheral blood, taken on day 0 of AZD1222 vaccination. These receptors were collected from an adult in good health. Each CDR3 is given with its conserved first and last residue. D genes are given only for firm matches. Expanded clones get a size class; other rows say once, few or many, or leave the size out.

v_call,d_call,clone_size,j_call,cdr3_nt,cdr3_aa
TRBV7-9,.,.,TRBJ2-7,TGTGCCAGCAGCTCTTTACTTGGGGACTCCTACGAGCAGTACTTC,CASSSLLGDSYEQYF
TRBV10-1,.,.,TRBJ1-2,TGCGCCAGCAGAGTAAGTGAAATAGACTATGGCTACACCTTC,CASRVSEIDYGYTF
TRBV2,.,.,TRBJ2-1,TGTGCCAGCAGTGAAGCGACTCCTAACAATGAGCAGTTCTTC,CASSEATPNNEQFF
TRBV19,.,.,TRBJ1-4,TGTGCCAGTAGTGTACACAGGGCTGAAAAACTGTTTTTT,CASSVHRAEKLFF
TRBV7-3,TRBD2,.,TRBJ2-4,TGTGCCAGCAGCTTGGGACTAGCGGGAGATTTCTCCCCGTACTTC,CASSLGLAGDFSPYF
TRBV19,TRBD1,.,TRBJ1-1,TGTGCCAGTAGCAAACAGGGGGCGCACACTGAAGCTTTCTTT,CASSKQGAHTEAFF
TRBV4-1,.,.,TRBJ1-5,TGCGCCAGCAGCCAAGATGGCAGGGAGGGACAGCCCCAGCATTTT,CASSQDGREGQPQHF
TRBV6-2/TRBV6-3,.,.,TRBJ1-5,TGTGCCAGCAGTTGGCAATGGAGTCAGCCCCAGCATTTT,CASSWQWSQPQHF
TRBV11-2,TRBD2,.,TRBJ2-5,TGTGCCAGCAGCTTAGTGGCGGGAGTGGAGACCCAGTACTTC,CASSLVAGVETQYF
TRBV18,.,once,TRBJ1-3,TGTGCCAGCTCACCATCCTCCCCGAGCTCTGGAAACACCATATATTTT,CASSPSSPSSGNTIYF
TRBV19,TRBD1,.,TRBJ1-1,TGTGCCAGTAGAACTTCCAGGGGGGCGAGCACTGAAGCTTTCTTT,CASRTSRGASTEAFF
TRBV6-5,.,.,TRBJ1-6,TGTGCCAGCGGGCTGAGGCCGGGATCACCCCTCCACTTT,CASGLRPGSPLHF
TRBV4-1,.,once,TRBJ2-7,TGCGCCAGCAGCCGATACGAGGAACCCAGCTCCTACGAGCAGTACTTC,CASSRYEEPSSYEQYF
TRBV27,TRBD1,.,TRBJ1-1,TGTGCCAGCAGGAAACGGACAGGGCGAGACACTGAAGCTTTCTTT,CASRKRTGRDTEAFF
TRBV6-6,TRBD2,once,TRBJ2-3,TGTGCCAGCAGTTATACGGGACTAGCGGGCTCTGATACGCAGTATTTT,CASSYTGLAGSDTQYF
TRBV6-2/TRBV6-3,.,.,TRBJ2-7,TGTGCCAGCAGTTACGTTAGCTCCTACGAGCAGTACTTC,CASSYVSSYEQYF
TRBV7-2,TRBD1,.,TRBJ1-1,TGTGCCAGCAGCGGGACAGGGGTTTGGACTGAAGCTTTCTTT,CASSGTGVWTEAFF
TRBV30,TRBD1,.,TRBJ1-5,TGTGCCTGGAGTAGCCGGGACAGGGCCTATCAGCCCCAGCATTTT,CAWSSRDRAYQPQHF
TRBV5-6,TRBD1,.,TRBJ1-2,TGTGCCAGCAGCCGTACTGACAGGGGGCGCAGCTATGGCTACACCTTC,CASSRTDRGRSYGYTF
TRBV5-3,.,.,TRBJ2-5,TGTGCCAGAAGCCCCGTTTCCAGGGGAGAGACCCAGTACTTC,CARSPVSRGETQYF
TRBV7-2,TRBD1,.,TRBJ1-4,TGTGCCAGCAGCTCCGGGACAGGGATTGAAAAACTGTTTTTT,CASSSGTGIEKLFF
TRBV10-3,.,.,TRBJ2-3,TGTGCCATCACCAAGGGGACCTCCCCTGGCACAGATACGCAGTATTTT,CAITKGTSPGTDTQYF
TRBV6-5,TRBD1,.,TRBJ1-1,TGTGCCAGCAGTACGAACAGGGGGCGCCCAGCTTTCTTT,CASSTNRGRPAFF
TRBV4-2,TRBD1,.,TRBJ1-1,TGTGCCAGCAGACGGACAGGGGGCACTGAAGCTTTCTTT,CASRRTGGTEAFF
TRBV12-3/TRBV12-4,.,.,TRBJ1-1,TGTGCCAGCAGCTTTAGAACCCGCACTGAAGCTTTCTTT,CASSFRTRTEAFF
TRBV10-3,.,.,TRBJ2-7,TGTGCCATCAGTGACAGGTTTAGCTCCTACGAGCAGTACTTC,CAISDRFSSYEQYF
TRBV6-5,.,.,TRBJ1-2,TGTGCCAGCACCCTAGACCGGGGGGTAGGTGGCTACACCTTC,CASTLDRGVGGYTF
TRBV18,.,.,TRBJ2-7,TGTGCCAGCTCTGGACCCGACGAAGGTTCCTACGAGCAGTACTTC,CASSGPDEGSYEQYF
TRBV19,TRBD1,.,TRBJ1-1,TGTGCCAGTAGGTTCATTCACAGGGGTCGGGTGAGCACTGAAGCTTTCTTT,CASRFIHRGRVSTEAFF
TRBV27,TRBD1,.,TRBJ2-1,TGTGCCAGCAGTTTATCAGGGGGCCCTGGCAATGAGCAGTTCTTC,CASSLSGGPGNEQFF
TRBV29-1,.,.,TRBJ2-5,TGCAGCGTTTCGCGGGGTTACCCAGGAGAGACCCAGTACTTC,CSVSRGYPGETQYF
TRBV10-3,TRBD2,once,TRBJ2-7,TGTGCCATCAGTGATTCTGGACTAGCGGGAGATATGAAGCAGTACTTC,CAISDSGLAGDMKQYF
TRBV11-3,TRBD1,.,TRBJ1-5,TGTGCCAGCAGCTTAGATCTTGGTTGGACAGGGTCAACCAATCAGCCCCAGCATTTT,CASSLDLGWTGSTNQPQHF
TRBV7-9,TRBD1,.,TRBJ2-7,TGTGCCAGCAGCAGAATGGACAGGGGAGCCTACGAGCAGTACTTC,CASSRMDRGAYEQYF
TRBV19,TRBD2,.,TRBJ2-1,TGTGCCAGTAGTATACTAGCGGGAAGTTCCTACAATGAGCAGTTCTTC,CASSILAGSSYNEQFF
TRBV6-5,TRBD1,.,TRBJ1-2,TGTGCCAGCAGTTACAGGGGGCTTTATGGCTACACCTTC,CASSYRGLYGYTF
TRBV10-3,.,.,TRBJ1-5,TGTGCCATCAGTGATAGGGACAGCAATCAGCCCCAGCATTTT,CAISDRDSNQPQHF
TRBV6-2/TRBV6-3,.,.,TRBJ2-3,TGTGCCAGCAGCCTACTTTCGGATACGCAGTATTTT,CASSLLSDTQYF
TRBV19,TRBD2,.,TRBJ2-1,TGTGCCAGTAGTATGGGGACTAGCAATGAGCAGTTCTTC,CASSMGTSNEQFF
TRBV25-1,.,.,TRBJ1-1,TGTGCCAGCAGTGAACCGGGACACGACACTGAAGCTTTCTTT,CASSEPGHDTEAFF
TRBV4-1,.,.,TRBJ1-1,TGCGCCAGCAGCCAAGAGTTTCGAAGGACTGAAGCTTTCTTT,CASSQEFRRTEAFF
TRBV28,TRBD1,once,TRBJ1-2,TGTGCCAGCAGTTTCCGGACAGGGGGGAGGGGCTACACCTTC,CASSFRTGGRGYTF
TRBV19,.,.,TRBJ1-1,TGTGCCAGTAGTATGGGTCTTCCCAGGGGCACTGAAGCTTTCTTT,CASSMGLPRGTEAFF
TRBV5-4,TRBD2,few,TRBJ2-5,TGTGCCAGCAGCCTTAGCGGGAGATCACAAGAGACCCAGTACTTC,CASSLSGRSQETQYF
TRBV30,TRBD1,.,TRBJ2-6,TGTGCCTGGAGTGTCCCCAGGGGGCGCCAGGTGGGGGCTGGGGCCAACGTCCTGACTTTC,CAWSVPRGRQVGAGANVLTF
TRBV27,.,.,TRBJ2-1,TGTGCCAGCAGCCCCAGGGGACGGAATGAGCAGTTCTTC,CASSPRGRNEQFF
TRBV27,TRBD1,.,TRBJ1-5,TGTGCCAGCAGTTTACGACAGGGCCGCCGGCAGCCCCAGCATTTT,CASSLRQGRRQPQHF
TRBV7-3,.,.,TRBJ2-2,TGTGCCAGCAGCCCCAGAGCGGGACAGACCGGGGAGCTGTTTTTT,CASSPRAGQTGELFF
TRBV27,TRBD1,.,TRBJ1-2,TGTGCCAGCAGTCCCCGACCTGACAGGGCCCATTACTATGGCTACACCTTC,CASSPRPDRAHYYGYTF
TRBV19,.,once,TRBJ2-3,TGTGCCAGTAGTAGCGGTGGAACCTCTAGCACAGATACGCAGTATTTT,CASSSGGTSSTDTQYF
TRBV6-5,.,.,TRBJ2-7,TGTGCCAGCAGTTACTCGTCGGGACAACTCTACGAGCAGTACTTC,CASSYSSGQLYEQYF
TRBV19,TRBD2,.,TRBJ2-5,TGTGCCAGTAGTGGGGGACTAGCGGGTGGAGAGACCCAGTACTTC,CASSGGLAGGETQYF
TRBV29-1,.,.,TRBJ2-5,TGCAGCGTTGGCCCAATTCTAAGGGAGACCCAGTACTTC,CSVGPILRETQYF